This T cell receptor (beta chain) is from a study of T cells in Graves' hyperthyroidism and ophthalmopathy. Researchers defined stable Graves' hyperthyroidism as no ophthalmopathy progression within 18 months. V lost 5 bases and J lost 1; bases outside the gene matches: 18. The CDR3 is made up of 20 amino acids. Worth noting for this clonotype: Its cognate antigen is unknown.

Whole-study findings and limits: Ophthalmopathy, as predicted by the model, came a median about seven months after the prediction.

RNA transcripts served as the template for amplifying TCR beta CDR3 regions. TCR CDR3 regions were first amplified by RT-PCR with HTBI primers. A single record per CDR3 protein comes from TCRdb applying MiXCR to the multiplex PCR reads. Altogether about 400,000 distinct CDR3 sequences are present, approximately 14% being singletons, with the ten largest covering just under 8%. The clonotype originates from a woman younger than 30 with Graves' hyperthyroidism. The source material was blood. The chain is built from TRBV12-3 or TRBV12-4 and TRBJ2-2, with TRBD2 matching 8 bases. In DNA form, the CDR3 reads TGTGCCAGCAGTCAAGGGGGTCGGGGGGGCCTGCGTCAGAACACCGGGGAGCTGTTTTTT. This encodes CASSQGGRGGLRQNTGELFF.